The table lists the clone carrying this T cell receptor beta chain with a few counts. Its antigen is unknown. PCR involved 60 Vbeta and 13 Jbeta primers. Repertoires were generated with immunoSEQ multiplex PCR, while TCRdb's copy carries only in-frame clones and drops some. Of around 100,000 clones listed, about 83% are singletons. The CDR3 loop spans 15 amino acids. In germline, CDR1 is SEHNR, CDR2 FQNEAQ (reference sequence). Trimming removed 2 bases from V and 2 bases from J, with 11 bases in between. This entry comes from a study of cytomegalovirus exposure and HLA in healthy donors. General observations from the study: Certain sequence variants were highly shared and formed a cluster, and this cluster was likely a sequencing artifact. Later, an analysis showed that TCR beta chains associated with HLA were more clonally expanded than others that were equally common. One variant, a missense change in DCLRE1C, was linked in a later analysis to TCR beta V- and J-gene trimming.

The TCR sequence derives from a female donor in good health and CMV-seropositive. This rearrangement joins TRBV7-9 to TRBJ2-3; D is ambiguous. Sequencing was carried out using PBMCs. CDR3 in DNA: TGTGCCAGCAGCTTAATTTCGCTATACACAGATACGCAGTATTTT. Translated: CASSLISLYTDTQYF.